This T cell receptor (beta chain) was captured by sequencing in a study of response to subunit inactivated influenza vaccine. Overall study results and limits: The authors put forward the suggestion that each seasonal influenza vaccination may bring in only a limited number of new T cells.

This CDR3 region has 15 residues. V shed 4 bases and J 4 bases; nucleotides not matched to a gene: 8. Germline CDR1 DFQATT, CDR2 SNEGSKA (reference sequence). Comments on this clonotype: The target antigen is unknown.

TCRdb itself ran the RT-PCR reads through MiXCR, one entry per CDR3 protein. There are roughly 290,000 distinct CDR3 sequences in the sample; around a fifth occur only once, and approximately 10% lies in the top ten. This chain connects TRBV20-1 to TRBJ2-1, with TRBD1 matching 9 bases. This sample comprised PBMCs from blood, obtained less than 22 months after vaccination. The clonotype comes from a man aged 50 to 69 who received an inactivated influenza vaccine. CDR3 nucleotide sequence: TGCAGTGCTAAATCCGGGACAGGGTTATACAATGAGCAGTTCTTC. Translated, it gives CSAKSGTGLYNEQFF.